The present T cell receptor beta chain was sequenced within a study of OX40 agonist ivuxolimab in advanced cancers. At the level of the study: Dose-escalation patients' cancers were hepatocellular carcinoma, melanoma, renal cell or head and neck cancer. Study-wide points: Averaging showed that CD8+ T cells had more expanded clones than CD4+ did.

From germline, CDR1 is SEHNR and CDR2 FQNEAQ (reference sequence). This CDR3 spans 14 amino acids. V lost 5 bases to trimming and J lost 1 base, with 12 bases between them. Concerning this clone itself: Its matching antigen is unknown.

Using immunoSEQ multiplex PCR, the repertoire was profiled, and TCRdb retains in-frame clones only, with some absent. Among 45,000 to 55,000 clones, 87% were seen once, and the ten largest hold roughly 13%. This sample comprised CD4+ or CD8+ T cells sorted from blood, obtained in a trial of the OX40 agonist ivuxolimab. The clonotype comes from an adult with an advanced solid tumor such as melanoma, head and neck, liver or kidney cancer. This chain links TRBV7-9 with TRBJ2-7; D perhaps matches TRBD2 (5 bases). The DNA for the CDR3 is TGTGCCAGCAGCCCGGACTTCGGGTCCTACGAGCAGTACTTC. Translating it yields CASSPDFGSYEQYF.